This T cell receptor (beta chain) was profiled in a study of CD8 T cells in Susac syndrome. At the level of the study: Active disease was present in about 6 of the sequenced Susac syndrome patients, whereas fewer than 10 of them were in remission.

When the RNA was reverse transcribed, random hexamers were used with an input of about 0.5 to 1 ug. Across 54 Vbeta and 13 Jbeta, TCR beta CDR3 was amplified with immunoSEQ multiplex PCR. TCRdb passed the immunoSEQ multiplex PCR reads through MiXCR, listing each CDR3 protein once. The sample holds 65,000 to 95,000 distinct CDR3 sequences, roughly 94% seen once. J lost 8 bases, V lost 3 bases, and 9 bases had no gene match. Germline CDR1 and CDR2: MNHEY and SMNVEV (reference sequence). The CDR3 consists of 15 residues. This TCR was recovered from a human donor with Susac syndrome. The rearrangement joins TRBV27 to TRBJ2-1, with 8 bases aligning to TRBD2. The sequenced sample consisted of CD8+ T cells from PBMCs. The CDR3 protein is CASSLTGGPGHEQFF. In DNA form, the CDR3 reads TGTGCCAGCAGTTTGACGGGAGGGCCGGGTCATGAGCAGTTCTTC.